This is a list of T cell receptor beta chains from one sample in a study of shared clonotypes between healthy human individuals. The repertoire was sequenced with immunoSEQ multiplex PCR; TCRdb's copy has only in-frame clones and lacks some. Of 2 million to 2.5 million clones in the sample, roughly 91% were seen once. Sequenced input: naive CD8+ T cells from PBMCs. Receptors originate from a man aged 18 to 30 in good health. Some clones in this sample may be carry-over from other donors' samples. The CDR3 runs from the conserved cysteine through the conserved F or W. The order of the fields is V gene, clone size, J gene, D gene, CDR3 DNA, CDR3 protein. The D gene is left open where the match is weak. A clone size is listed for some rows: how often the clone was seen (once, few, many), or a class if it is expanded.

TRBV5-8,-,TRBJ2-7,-,TGTGCCAGCAGCTTGGTGGGGGACCCCAACTACGAGCAGTACTTC,CASSLVGDPNYEQYF
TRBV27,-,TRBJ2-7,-,TGTGCCAGCAGTTTAATTCCCGCCTCCTACGAGCAGTACTTC,CASSLIPASYEQYF
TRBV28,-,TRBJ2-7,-,TGTGCCTCGGAGGGCCTTAAGGGCGAAGGGGGTTACGAGCAGTACTTC,CASEGLKGEGGYEQYF
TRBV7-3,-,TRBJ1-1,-,TGTGCCAGCAGCTCTGGGGCGGGGACCCACCACACTGAAGCTTTCTTT,CASSSGAGTHHTEAFF
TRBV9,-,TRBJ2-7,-,TGTGCCAGCAGCGTCGATCCTACCACGTCCTACGAGCAGTACTTC,CASSVDPTTSYEQYF
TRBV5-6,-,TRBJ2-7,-,TGTGCCAGCAGCTTGGGGGGCCCCTCCTACGAGCAGTACTTC,CASSLGGPSYEQYF
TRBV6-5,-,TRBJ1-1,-,TGTGCCAGCAGTTTACAGGGACCAACTGAAGCTTTCTTT,CASSLQGPTEAFF
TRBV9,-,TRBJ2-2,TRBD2,TGTGCCAGCAGCCGGGGGCGGGAGGGACCCGGGGAGCTGTTTTTT,CASSRGREGPGELFF
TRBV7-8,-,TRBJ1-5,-,TGTGCCAGCAGCGGGGGGGCAGGGATCGACAATCAGCCCCAGCATTTT,CASSGGAGIDNQPQHF
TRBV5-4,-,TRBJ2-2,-,TGTGCCAGCGGCTGGGGAGGCCCCCGGGAGCTGTTTTTT,CASGWGGPRELFF
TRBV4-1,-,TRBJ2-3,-,TGCGCCAGCAGCCAAGGGCCAGCAAATACGCAGTATTTT,CASSQGPANTQYF
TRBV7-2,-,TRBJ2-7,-,TGTGCCAGCAGCTTAGCCACCTACGAGCAGTACTTC,CASSLATYEQYF
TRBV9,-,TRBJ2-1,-,TGTGCCAGCAGCGGAGAAACAGGGAGCTCCTACAATGAGCAGTTCTTC,CASSGETGSSYNEQFF
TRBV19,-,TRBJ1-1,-,TGTGCCAGTAGTTCCGGTTCCGGGGGGGGCACTGAAGCTTTCTTT,CASSSGSGGGTEAFF
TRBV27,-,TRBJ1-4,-,TGTGCCAGCAGGGGCGTCCCTGAAAAACTGTTTTTT,CASRGVPEKLFF
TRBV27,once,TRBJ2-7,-,TGTGCCAGCAGCCCTAGGGGGTCCTACGAGCAGTACTTC,CASSPRGSYEQYF
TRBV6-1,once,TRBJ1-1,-,TGTGCCAGCAGTGAAGAGGTCAGAATGAACACTGAAGCTTTCTTT,CASSEEVRMNTEAFF
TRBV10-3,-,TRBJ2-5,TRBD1,TGTGCCATCAGTGCCCCGGGACAGGGGGCCGGGGAGACCCAGTACTTC,CAISAPGQGAGETQYF
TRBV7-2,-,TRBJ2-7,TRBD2,TGTGCCAGTAGGGAGGGACTAGCGGGGAGAGGGGGCTACGAGCAGTACTTC,CASREGLAGRGGYEQYF
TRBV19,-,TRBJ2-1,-,TGTGCCAGTAGTATCATGAGGTCACCAGAGCAGTTCTTC,CASSIMRSPEQFF
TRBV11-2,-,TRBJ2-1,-,TGTGCCAGCAGCGCGCAGGGAAATGAGCAGTTCTTC,CASSAQGNEQFF
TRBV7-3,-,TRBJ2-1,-,TGTGCCAGCCTGGCGGAACGGGATCAGCTGGTCCACAATGAGCAGTTCTTC,CASLAERDQLVHNEQFF
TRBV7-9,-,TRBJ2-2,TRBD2,TGTGCCAGCAGCTTTGGTCGGCGACTAGCAGACACCGGGGAGCTGTTTTTT,CASSFGRRLADTGELFF
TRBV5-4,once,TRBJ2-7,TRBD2,TGTGCCAGCAGCTCCGGACTAGGCGAGCAGTACTTC,CASSSGLGEQYF
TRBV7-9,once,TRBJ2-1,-,TGTGCCAGCAGACCTTCTTTAGGGGAGTTTAATGAGCAGTTCTTC,CASRPSLGEFNEQFF
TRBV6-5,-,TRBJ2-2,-,TGTGCCAGCAGCCCCGACAGGGAGGCAGCCGGGGAGCTGTTTTTT,CASSPDREAAGELFF
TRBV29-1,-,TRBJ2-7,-,TGCAGCGTTGATTCCGGATACGAGCAGTACTTC,CSVDSGYEQYF
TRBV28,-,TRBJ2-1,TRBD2,TGTGCCAGCAGAGGGACTAGCGGGAGGTACGAGCAGTTCTTC,CASRGTSGRYEQFF
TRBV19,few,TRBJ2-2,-,TGTGCCAGTAGTATACTGGGGGACACCGGGGAGCTGTTTTTT,CASSILGDTGELFF
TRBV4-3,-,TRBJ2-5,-,TGCGCCAGCAGCCAAAATAGGAAAGCCGCCCTAGCCCAGTACTTC,CASSQNRKAALAQYF
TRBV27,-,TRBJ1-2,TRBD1,TGTGCCAGCAGTTCCCCGGGACAGGGAGTTCGTGGCTACACCTTC,CASSSPGQGVRGYTF
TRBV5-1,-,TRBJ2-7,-,TGCGCCAGCAGCTTGGTATCGGCAGGCACCTACGAGCAGTACTTC,CASSLVSAGTYEQYF
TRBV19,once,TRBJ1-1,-,TGTGCCAGTAGTCTGACCAGGGTTACTGAAGCTTTCTTT,CASSLTRVTEAFF
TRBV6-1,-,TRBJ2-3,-,TGTGCCAGCAGTGAAGAATTTTTTGGGGTTTCTAGCACAGATACGCAGTATTTT,CASSEEFFGVSSTDTQYF
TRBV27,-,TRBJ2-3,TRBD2,TGTGCCAGCGCCAGACGTGCTAGCGGACTCCCTGGAGATTGGACAGATACGCAGTATTTT,CASARRASGLPGDWTDTQYF
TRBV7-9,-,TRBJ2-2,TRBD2,TGTGCCAGCAGCTCGGGACTAGCGGGAGACACCGGGGAGCTGTTTTTT,CASSSGLAGDTGELFF
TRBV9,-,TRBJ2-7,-,TGTGCCAGCAGCGTATCGGGAACGGGGACCTACGAGCAGTACTTC,CASSVSGTGTYEQYF
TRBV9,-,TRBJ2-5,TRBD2,TGTGCCAGCAGCGCAGCCGGGGGGGCTTGGGAGACCCAGTACTTC,CASSAAGGAWETQYF
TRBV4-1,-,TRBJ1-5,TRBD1,TGCGCCAGCAGCCAAGGTGGGACAGGGTCCTTTCAGCCCCAGCATTTT,CASSQGGTGSFQPQHF
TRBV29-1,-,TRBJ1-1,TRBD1,TGCAGCGTTGCTTGGTGGGGACAGGGGTATCAAGCTTTCTTT,CSVAWWGQGYQAFF
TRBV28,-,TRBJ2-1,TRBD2,TGTGCCAGCAGTTTATACCCGGGACTAGCGGAAAATGAGCAGTTCTTC,CASSLYPGLAENEQFF
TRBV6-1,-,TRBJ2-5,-,TGTGCCAGCAGTGAAGGCCCTGGACATCAAGAGACCCAGTACTTC,CASSEGPGHQETQYF
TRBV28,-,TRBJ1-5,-,TGTGCCAGCAGTTTACTCGGGGAAGGGGAGGGCAATCAGCCCCAGCATTTT,CASSLLGEGEGNQPQHF
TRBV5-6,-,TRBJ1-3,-,TGTGCCAGCAGCTTTGGCGCTGGAAACACCATATATTTT,CASSFGAGNTIYF
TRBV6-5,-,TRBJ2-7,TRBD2,TGTGCCAGCAGGACCAGGACTAGCGGGAATTACGAGCAGTACTTC,CASRTRTSGNYEQYF
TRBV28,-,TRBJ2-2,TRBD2,TGTGCCAGCAGTTTATCGGGGGGATTAACCGGGGAGCTGTTTTTT,CASSLSGGLTGELFF
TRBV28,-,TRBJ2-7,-,TGTGCCAGCAGCCCAAAGTGGGCAGGGGCCTCATACGAGCAGTACTTC,CASSPKWAGASYEQYF
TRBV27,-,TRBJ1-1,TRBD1,TGTGCCAGCAGCCTCAACAGGGGGCGTGAGACTGAAGCTTTCTTT,CASSLNRGRETEAFF
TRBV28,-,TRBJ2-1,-,TGTGCCAGCAGTTTCCCGGGGGAAGGGGGCAATGAGCAGTTCTTC,CASSFPGEGGNEQFF
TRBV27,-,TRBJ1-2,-,TGTGCCAGCAGTTTATCGAGCAGGGGAGCTAACTATGGCTACACCTTC,CASSLSSRGANYGYTF
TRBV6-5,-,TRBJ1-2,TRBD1,TGTGCCAGCAGCTATGACAGGGGAGGGAACTATGGCTACACCTTC,CASSYDRGGNYGYTF
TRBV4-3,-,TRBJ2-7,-,TGCGCCAGCAGCCAAGCGAGCCAGGGTTGGTACGAGCAGTACTTC,CASSQASQGWYEQYF
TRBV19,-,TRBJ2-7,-,TGTGCCAGTAGTATGGGTAGGGCCTACGAGCAGTACTTC,CASSMGRAYEQYF
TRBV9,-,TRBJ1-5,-,TGTGCCAGCAGCGTGGCACCCGCGGGCAATCAGCCCCAGCATTTT,CASSVAPAGNQPQHF
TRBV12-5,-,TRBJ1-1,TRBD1,TGTGCTAGTGGTTTGGCGAAACAGGGGGGGGACACTGAAGCTTTCTTT,CASGLAKQGGDTEAFF
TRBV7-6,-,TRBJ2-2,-,TGTGCCAGCAGCTTAGGAGGCAGGGACACCGGGGAGCTGTTTTTT,CASSLGGRDTGELFF
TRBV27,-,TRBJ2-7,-,TGTGCCAGTAAACTAGCTGAAATCTCCTACGAGCAGTACTTC,CASKLAEISYEQYF
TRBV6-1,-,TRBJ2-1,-,TGTGCCAGCGGTGCTAAGGCCTACAATGAGCAGTTCTTC,CASGAKAYNEQFF
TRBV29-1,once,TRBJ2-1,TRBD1,TGCAGCGTTCGGACAGGGGGGGCCTACAATGAGCAGTTCTTC,CSVRTGGAYNEQFF